This TCR beta chain was sequenced during a study of low-dose radiotherapy and immunotherapy resistance in tumors. Turning to the study itself: One day before radiation and immunotherapy, intravenous cyclophosphamide 200 mg/m2 was administered, with this repeated every two weeks.

With respect to this clonotype: Only one base separates this from a far larger clonotype, so it likely reflects a read error.

Per the germline V gene, CDR1 is SGHTS and CDR2 is YDEGEE. This CDR3 has 10 amino acids. First-strand cDNA relied on TRAV- and TRBV-specific primers spanning alpha and beta chains. TCRs were amplified for roughly 20 PCR cycles with a constant-region primer and V-primer adapter. In vitro transcription amplified isolated mRNA. TCRdb recomputed calls from the reads with MiXCR, one row per CDR3 protein. The sample records about 58,000 distinct CDR3 sequences, about 23% being singletons. Sample time point: after trial treatment. Described treatment: LDRT plus nivolumab, ipilimumab, low-dose cyclophosphamide and aspirin (RACIN trial). The therapy administered to donors comprised nivolumab, ipilimumab, aspirin, low-dose cyclophosphamide and low-dose radiotherapy.

The chain combines TRBV5-8 with TRBJ2-5; D remains unclear. This clonotype originated in a male donor with prostate cancer. This specimen was PBMCs, taken after low-dose radiotherapy plus immunotherapy. The CDR3 bases are TGTACCAGCAGCCAAGAGACCCAGTACTTC. Translation gives CTSSQETQYF. Full variable domain (outside the CDR3, taken from reference TRBV5-8 and TRBJ2-5): EAGVTQSPTHLIKTRGQQATLRCSPISGHTSVYWYQQALGLGLQFLLWYDEGEERNRGNFPPRFSGRQFPNYSSELNVNALELEDSALYLCTSSQETQYFGPGTRLLVL.